A selection of T cell receptor beta chains follows, all from one sample in a study of molecular identifiers for immune sequencing clone quantification. TCRdb independently ran MiXCR on the PCR reads; one entry per CDR3 protein. The sample lists around 70,000 distinct CDR3 sequences, approximately 18% seen once, with under 2% in the top ten. Sequenced sample: naive CD8+ T cells from blood, with Jurkat cell RNA spiked in. The receptors shown here come from a human donor in good health. Some libraries in this study had Jurkat cell RNA spiked in. The CDR3 runs from the conserved cysteine through the conserved F or W. The D gene is left open where the match is weak. Clone size, where shown, is once, few, many, or a class for clones that have expanded.

CDR3 DNA,CDR3 protein,D gene,J gene,clone size,V gene
TGTGCCAGCAGTACTCAGGACTTCTCCTACGAGCAGTACTTC,CASSTQDFSYEQYF,-,TRBJ2-7,many,TRBV6-2/TRBV6-3
TGTGCCAGCAGCCAAGTAGGGACAGGGAATTACGAGCAGTACTTC,CASSQVGTGNYEQYF,TRBD1,TRBJ2-7,many,TRBV4-2
TGTGCCAGCAGCCCCTCCTGGGGCGGGGCTACCTACGAGCAGTACTTC,CASSPSWGGATYEQYF,-,TRBJ2-7,many,TRBV27
TGTGCCAGCAGCCAAGATTATTTTGCCCGGACTAGCGGTAACAATGAGCAGTTCTTC,CASSQDYFARTSGNNEQFF,TRBD2,TRBJ2-1,-,TRBV14
TGTGCCAGCAGCCCTATGGGAGGGAGGGACAATGAGCAGTTCTTC,CASSPMGGRDNEQFF,TRBD2,TRBJ2-1,many,TRBV7-8
TGTGCCAGCAGGACAGGGTCCCCGGGATTGCCCCAGCATTTT,CASRTGSPGLPQHF,TRBD1,TRBJ1-5,-,TRBV6-6
TGTGCCAGCAGACTCGGGTCAGGGCCTTCCTACGAGCAGTACTTC,CASRLGSGPSYEQYF,-,TRBJ2-7,many,TRBV2
TGCAGCGTCGTAGCGGGACCCCCAGGCAATGAGCAGTTCTTC,CSVVAGPPGNEQFF,TRBD2,TRBJ2-1,-,TRBV29-1
TGTGCCAGCAGCCTGACAGGGGGTAATGAAAAACTGTTTTTT,CASSLTGGNEKLFF,TRBD1,TRBJ1-4,many,TRBV7-9
TGTGCCAGCAGTTTATCGACAGGGGCGGCGCGCGAGCAGTACTTC,CASSLSTGAAREQYF,TRBD1,TRBJ2-7,many,TRBV27
TGCGCCAGCAGCCATAGCGCCGGGGAGCTGTTTTTT,CASSHSAGELFF,-,TRBJ2-2,-,TRBV4-1
TGTGCCAGCAGGCCGCCCGCGACAGGGATCGGCGAGCAGTACTTC,CASRPPATGIGEQYF,TRBD1,TRBJ2-7,-,TRBV7-8
TGTGCCAGCGGGGGCGGGACAGGGGTGGCAGATACGCAGTATTTT,CASGGGTGVADTQYF,TRBD1,TRBJ2-3,many,TRBV11-2
TGCAGCGTCCGGGACCGAGGGGGCTACACCTTC,CSVRDRGGYTF,-,TRBJ1-2,few,TRBV29-1
TGTGCCAGCAGCCGGCAAATTAGCAATCAGCCCCAGCATTTT,CASSRQISNQPQHF,-,TRBJ1-5,many,TRBV6-2/TRBV6-3
TGCGCCAGCAGCGCGCTTCCCGGGAGCTACGAGCAGTACTTC,CASSALPGSYEQYF,-,TRBJ2-7,many,TRBV5-1
TGTGCCAGCAGCCAAGAACTAGGGAAGAAGGATACGCAGTATTTT,CASSQELGKKDTQYF,-,TRBJ2-3,many,TRBV3-1
TGTGCCAGTAGGCCGGGACAGGGTAACTATGGCTACACCTTC,CASRPGQGNYGYTF,TRBD1,TRBJ1-2,-,TRBV19
TGTGCCAGCAGCTTTCCTAGCGGAAACAATGAGCAGTTCTTC,CASSFPSGNNEQFF,TRBD2,TRBJ2-1,many,TRBV7-2
TGTGCCACCAGCAGAGAAGGGACAGGGGACGATGAGCAGTTCTTC,CATSREGTGDDEQFF,TRBD1,TRBJ2-1,-,TRBV15
TGCGCCAGCAGCCAAGGGCCATATGAAAAACTGTTTTTT,CASSQGPYEKLFF,-,TRBJ1-4,many,TRBV4-1
TGTGCCAGCAGCTTAGGGGGACTAGCGGGACTACATTTC,CASSLGGLAGLHF,TRBD2,TRBJ2-7,many,TRBV11-2
TGTGCCAGCAGCCCCCCGGGACTAGCGGGAGGGCAGGGTGGAAATGAGCAGTTCTTC,CASSPPGLAGGQGGNEQFF,TRBD2,TRBJ2-1,many,TRBV11-3
TGTGCCAGCAGCGTAGTAGCGGGAGCCCTCTCCGCCGGGGAGCTGTTTTTT,CASSVVAGALSAGELFF,TRBD2,TRBJ2-2,many,TRBV9
TGTGCCAGCAGCTTGGTCCTACCATTCTATGGCTACACCTTC,CASSLVLPFYGYTF,-,TRBJ1-2,many,TRBV7-9
TGTGCCAGCAGCGCCACGGGACTCCCAAACTACGAGCAGTACTTC,CASSATGLPNYEQYF,-,TRBJ2-7,few,TRBV9
TGTGCCAGCAGCTCCCTAGCGGTTGAGGCTCCTCTATACAATGAGCAGTTCTTC,CASSSLAVEAPLYNEQFF,TRBD2,TRBJ2-1,many,TRBV13
TGCAGCGTTGAAGGGACAGCCCAGACGTCCTACGAGCAGTACTTC,CSVEGTAQTSYEQYF,-,TRBJ2-7,many,TRBV29-1
TGTGCCAGCAGTTTAGGGGAGGGTTACAATGAGCAGTTCTTC,CASSLGEGYNEQFF,TRBD2,TRBJ2-1,many,TRBV12-3/TRBV12-4
TGTGCCAGCAGCTTAGCTCCCTCAAATGAGCAGTTCTTC,CASSLAPSNEQFF,-,TRBJ2-1,many,TRBV7-2
TGCAGTGCTCTCACGGGGGGAGGTGAGCAGTTCTTC,CSALTGGGEQFF,TRBD2,TRBJ2-1,many,TRBV20-1
TGTGCCAGCAGCTTAGATATTAAGACCAAGTACTTC,CASSLDIKTKYF,-,TRBJ2-7,many,TRBV11-2
TGTGCCATCAGTACCGGGGACAGGGGGGCAGATACGCAGTATTTT,CAISTGDRGADTQYF,TRBD1,TRBJ2-3,many,TRBV10-3
TGTGCCAGCAGTTATCCCAGACTAGCGGGAGGATTATCGGTTGGAGAGACCCAGTACTTC,CASSYPRLAGGLSVGETQYF,TRBD2,TRBJ2-5,many,TRBV6-5
TGTGCCAGCAGTTACGCGGAGGGAATCTACGAGCAGTACTTC,CASSYAEGIYEQYF,-,TRBJ2-7,many,TRBV6-6